This T cell receptor beta chain came from a study of T cells after yellow fever vaccination. Study-wide context: Fractions containing few cells were prepared with SMART-Seq v4 Ultra Low Input.

This clonotype was seen many times. V shed 1 base and J shed 0 bases, with 4 bases lying between them. The CDR3 extends over 13 amino acids. CDR1 and CDR2 (germline): DFQATT, SNEGSKA (reference sequence). Via MiXCR, TCRdb re-called the 5' RACE reads, giving one row per CDR3 protein. The sample consists of some 220,000 distinct CDR3 sequences, roughly 3.3% of them appearing once. V gene TRBV20-1 combines with J gene TRBJ1-5; no firm D call. Sequenced here: CD4+ T cells sorted from PBMCs, sampled 10 days after the yellow fever booster vaccination. The clonotype was recovered from a man aged 18 to 30 who received the YFV17D yellow fever vaccine. The CDR3 sequence is CSARGHSNQPQHF. The DNA for the CDR3 is TGCAGTGCTAGAGGACATAGCAATCAGCCCCAGCATTTT.